This TCR beta chain comes out of a study of T cells in Graves' hyperthyroidism and ophthalmopathy. Trimming removed 5 bases at V and 2 bases at J, with 9 bases between. Germline V gene data show CDR1 as SGHDN and CDR2 as FVKESK. The CDR3 loop spans 13 amino acids. RNA transcripts served as the template for amplifying TCR beta CDR3 regions. Initially, a first-round RT-PCR of the TCR CDR3 employed the HTBI primer set. TCRdb called the multiplex PCR reads again in MiXCR, with one record for every CDR3 protein. The sample records around 430,000 distinct CDR3 sequences, 15% being singletons. About this clonotype: Its specificity is unknown.

For Graves' hyperthyroidism to be stable, ophthalmopathy could not progress within 18 months. Recently diagnosed hyperthyroidism of less than 2 months' duration affected patients aged 18 to 65. The study, taken as a whole, reports: Model-based prediction identified ophthalmopathy a median about 6 months prior to its onset. Most clonotypes expanded in the thyroid (above 0.001) were also present in blood.

The sequenced sample consisted of blood. The receptor was derived from a young woman with Graves' hyperthyroidism. V is TRBV14 and J is TRBJ2-5; the D gene could be TRBD1 or TRBD2 (5 bases each). The CDR3 bases are TGTGCCAGCAGCGGGACGCGACAAGAGACCCAGTACTTC. As protein: CASSGTRQETQYF.